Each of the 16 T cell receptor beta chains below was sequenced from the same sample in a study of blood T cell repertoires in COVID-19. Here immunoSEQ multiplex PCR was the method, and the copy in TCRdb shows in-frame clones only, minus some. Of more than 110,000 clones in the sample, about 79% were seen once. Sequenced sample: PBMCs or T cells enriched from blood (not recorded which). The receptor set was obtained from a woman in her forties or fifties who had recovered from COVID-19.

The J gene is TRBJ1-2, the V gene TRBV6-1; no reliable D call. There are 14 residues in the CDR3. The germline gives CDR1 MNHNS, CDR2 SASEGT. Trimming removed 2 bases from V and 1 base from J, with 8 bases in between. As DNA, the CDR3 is TGTGCCAGCAGTGAATCGACACGTAACTATGGCTACACCTTC. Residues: CASSESTRNYGYTF.

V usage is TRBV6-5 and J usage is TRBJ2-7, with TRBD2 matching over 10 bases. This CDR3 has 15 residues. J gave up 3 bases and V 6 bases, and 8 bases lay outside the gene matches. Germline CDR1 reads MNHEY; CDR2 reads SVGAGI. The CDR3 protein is CASRGGTSVNYEQYF. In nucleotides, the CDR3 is TGTGCCAGCAGGGGCGGGACTAGCGTTAACTACGAGCAGTACTTC.

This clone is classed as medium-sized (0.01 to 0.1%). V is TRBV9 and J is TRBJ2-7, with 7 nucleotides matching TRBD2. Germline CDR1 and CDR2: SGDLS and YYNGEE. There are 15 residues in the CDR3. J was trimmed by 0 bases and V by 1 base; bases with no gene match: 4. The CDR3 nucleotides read TGTGCCAGCAGCGTAAGCGGGGAACCCTCCTACGAGCAGTACTTC. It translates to CASSVSGEPSYEQYF.

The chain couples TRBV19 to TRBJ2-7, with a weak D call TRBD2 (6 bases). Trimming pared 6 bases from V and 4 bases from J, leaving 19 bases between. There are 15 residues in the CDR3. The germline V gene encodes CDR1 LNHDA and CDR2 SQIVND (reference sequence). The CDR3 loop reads CASRAGLDKGYEQYF. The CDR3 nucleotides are TGTGCCAGTAGAGCGGGCCTTGACAAGGGTTACGAGCAGTACTTC. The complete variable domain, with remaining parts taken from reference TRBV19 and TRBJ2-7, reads DGGITQSPKYLFRKEGQNVTLSCEQNLNHDAMYWYRQDPGQGLRLIYYSQIVNDFQKGDIAEGYSVSREKKESFPLTVTSAQKNPTAFYLCASRAGLDKGYEQYFGPGTRLTVT.

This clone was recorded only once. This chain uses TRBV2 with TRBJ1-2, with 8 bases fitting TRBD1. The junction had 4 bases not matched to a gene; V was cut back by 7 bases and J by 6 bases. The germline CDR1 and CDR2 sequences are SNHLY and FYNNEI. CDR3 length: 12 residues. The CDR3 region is CASTRTGNGYTF. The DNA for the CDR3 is TGTGCCAGCACCCGGACAGGGAATGGCTACACCTTC.

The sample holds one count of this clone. The CDR3 here is CASRWDRGHGYTF. The CDR3 nucleotides read TGTGCCAGTAGATGGGACAGGGGCCATGGCTACACCTTC. The chain uses TRBV19 and TRBJ1-2; 10 bases are shared with TRBD1. The V gene end was trimmed by 6 bases and the J gene end by 6 bases; junction bases not matched to a gene: 4. Looked up from germline, CDR1 is LNHDA and CDR2 is SQIVND (reference sequence). There are 13 residues in the CDR3.

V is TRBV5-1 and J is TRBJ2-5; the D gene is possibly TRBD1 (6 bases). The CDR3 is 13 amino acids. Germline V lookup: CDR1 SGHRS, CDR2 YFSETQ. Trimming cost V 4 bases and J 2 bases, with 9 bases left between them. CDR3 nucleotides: TGCGCCAGCAGCAAAGGACAGCAAGAGACCCAGTACTTC. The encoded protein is CASSKGQQETQYF.

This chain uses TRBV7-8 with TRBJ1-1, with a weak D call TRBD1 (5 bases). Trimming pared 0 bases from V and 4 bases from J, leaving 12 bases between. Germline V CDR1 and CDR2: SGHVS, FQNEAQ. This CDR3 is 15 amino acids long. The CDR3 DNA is TGTGCCAGCAGCTTAGCAGGGGCAGGTAGCACTGAAGCTTTCTTT. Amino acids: CASSLAGAGSTEAFF.

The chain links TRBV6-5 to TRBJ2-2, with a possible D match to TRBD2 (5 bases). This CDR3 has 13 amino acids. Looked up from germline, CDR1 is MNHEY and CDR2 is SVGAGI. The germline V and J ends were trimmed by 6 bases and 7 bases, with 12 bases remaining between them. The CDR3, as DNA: TGTGCCAGCAGAGAGGGCAATGGCGGGGAGCTGTTTTTT. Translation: CASREGNGGELFF.

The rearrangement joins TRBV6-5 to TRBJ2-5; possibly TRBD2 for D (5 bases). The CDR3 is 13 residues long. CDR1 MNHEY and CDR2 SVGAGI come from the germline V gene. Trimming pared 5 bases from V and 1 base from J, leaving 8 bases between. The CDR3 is CASSPTTQETQYF. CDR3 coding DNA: TGTGCCAGCAGTCCGACTACCCAAGAGACCCAGTACTTC.

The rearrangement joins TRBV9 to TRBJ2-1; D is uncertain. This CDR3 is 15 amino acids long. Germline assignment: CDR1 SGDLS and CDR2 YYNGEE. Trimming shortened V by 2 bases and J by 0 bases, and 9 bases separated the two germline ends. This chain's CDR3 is CASSVELSSYNEQFF. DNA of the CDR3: TGTGCCAGCAGCGTGGAGCTGAGCTCCTACAATGAGCAGTTCTTC.

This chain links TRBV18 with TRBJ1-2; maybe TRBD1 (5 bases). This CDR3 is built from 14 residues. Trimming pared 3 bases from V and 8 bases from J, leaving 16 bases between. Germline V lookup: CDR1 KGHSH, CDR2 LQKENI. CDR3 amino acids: CASSPYRDREGYTF. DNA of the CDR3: TGTGCCAGCTCACCTTATAGAGACAGAGAAGGCTACACCTTC.

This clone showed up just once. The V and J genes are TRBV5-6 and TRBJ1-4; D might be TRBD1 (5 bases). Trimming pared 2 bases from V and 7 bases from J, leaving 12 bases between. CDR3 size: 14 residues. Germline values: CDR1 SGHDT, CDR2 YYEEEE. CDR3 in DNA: TGTGCCAGCAGCTTCAGGGTCATGGGTGAAAAACTGTTTTTT. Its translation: CASSFRVMGEKLFF.

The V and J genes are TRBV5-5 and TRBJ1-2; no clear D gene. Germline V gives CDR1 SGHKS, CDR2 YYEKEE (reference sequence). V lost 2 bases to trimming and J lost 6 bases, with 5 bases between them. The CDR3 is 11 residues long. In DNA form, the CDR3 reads TGTGCCAGCAGCTTCCGTAATGGCTACACCTTC. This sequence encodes CASSFRNGYTF.

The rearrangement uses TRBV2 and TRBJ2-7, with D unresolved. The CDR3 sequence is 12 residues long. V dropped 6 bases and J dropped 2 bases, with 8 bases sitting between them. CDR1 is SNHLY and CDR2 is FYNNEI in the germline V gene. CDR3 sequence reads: CASSSGTYEQYF. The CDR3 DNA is TGTGCCAGCAGCTCCGGTACCTACGAGCAGTACTTC. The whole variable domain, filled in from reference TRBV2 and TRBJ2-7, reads EPEVTQTPSHQVTQMGQEVILRCVPISNHLYFYWYRQILGQKVEFLVSFYNNEISEKSEIFDDQFSVERPDGSNFTLKIRSTKLEDSAMYFCASSSGTYEQYFGPGTRLTVT.

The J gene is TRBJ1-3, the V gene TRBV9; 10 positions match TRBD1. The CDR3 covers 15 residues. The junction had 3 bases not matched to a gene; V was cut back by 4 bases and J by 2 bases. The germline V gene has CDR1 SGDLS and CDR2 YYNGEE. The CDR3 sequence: CASSIGQGAGNTIYF. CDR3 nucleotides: TGTGCCAGCAGCATTGGACAGGGGGCTGGAAACACCATATATTTT.